This T cell receptor beta chain stems from a study of early T cells in non-severe SARS-CoV-2 infection. Study observations and caveats: Private and CD4 specificities were missed by VDJdb matching, skewed to anti-spike CD8.

As part of library construction, unique molecular identifiers were attached to individual cDNA molecules. MiXCR was run by TCRdb on the 5' RACE reads, yielding one entry per CDR3 protein. The sample yields approximately 80,000 distinct CDR3 sequences, about 11% seen once. The CDR3 has 16 amino acids. The ends lost 0 bases at V and 5 bases at J; junction bases unmatched: 10. Looked up from germline, CDR1 is DFQATT and CDR2 is SNEGSKA (reference sequence). This clonotype showed up just a few times. No antigen is known for it. The input for sequencing was whole blood, taken at baseline. The gene calls are TRBV20-1 and TRBJ2-3; 8 positions match TRBD2. This receptor was obtained from an adult who was a healthcare worker with PCR-confirmed SARS-CoV-2 infection or an uninfected control (not recorded which). CDR3 region: CSARDLQGLVGDTQYF. For the CDR3, the DNA is TGCAGTGCTAGAGACCTCCAGGGACTAGTAGGAGATACGCAGTATTTT.